These 8 T cell receptor beta chains share one sample of origin, sequenced in a study of blood T cell repertoires in COVID-19. Assay used: immunoSEQ multiplex PCR; TCRdb lists only in-frame clones, some missing. Of more than 200,000 clones detected, nearly 90% appear once; the ten largest clones hold approximately 0.7%. Sequences were obtained from peripheral blood. The receptor set was obtained from a human donor in a cohort sampled during active COVID-19.

The J gene is TRBJ2-1, the V gene TRBV3-1 (or the pseudogene TRBV3-2); 10 bases agree with TRBD2. From germline, CDR1 is LGHDT and CDR2 YNNKEL (reference sequence). This CDR3 has 15 amino acids. Trimming at V came to 6 bases and at J to 9 bases, leaving 11 bases not matched to a gene. CDR3 sequence (DNA): TGTGCCAGCAGTCGGAGCGGGGGGGCCATTAGTGAGCAGTTCTTC. Protein sequence: CASSRSGGAISEQFF.

The V gene is TRBV3-1 (or the pseudogene TRBV3-2), the J gene TRBJ2-1; 7 bases line up with TRBD2. CDR1 LGHDT and CDR2 YNNKEL come from the germline V gene (reference sequence). Germline trimming cut 0 bases from V and 1 base from J; bases unmatched to any gene: 9. This CDR3 contains 18 residues. The CDR3 loop is CASSQDFVLARSYNEQFF. The CDR3 bases are TGTGCCAGCAGCCAAGATTTCGTACTAGCGCGGTCCTACAATGAGCAGTTCTTC.

This clone has a single count. The chain carries TRBV6-2 or TRBV6-3 and TRBJ2-3, with D possibly matching TRBD1 (6 bases). This CDR3 is built from 18 residues. Germline values: CDR1 MNHEY, CDR2 SVGEGT. Trimming shortened V by 0 bases and J by 3 bases, and 19 bases separated the two germline ends. CDR3 in amino acids: CASSYSRMGQGITDTQYF. The CDR3 nucleotides read TGTGCCAGCAGTTACTCTCGTATGGGTCAGGGGATAACAGATACGCAGTATTTT.

V is TRBV6-6 and J is TRBJ2-7; weak D call: TRBD2 (5 bases). In germline, CDR1 is MNHNY, CDR2 SVGAGI (reference sequence). V was shortened by 6 bases and J by 0 bases, with 12 bases between the two germline ends. The CDR3 loop spans 14 amino acids. In DNA, the CDR3 is TGTGCCAGCAGGGACTTAACCTCCTCCTACGAGCAGTACTTC. This translates into CASRDLTSSYEQYF.

A remark on this clone: Other DNA sequences in the same sample also yield this CDR3. The chain recombines TRBV5-1 with TRBJ1-1, with 8 bases matching TRBD1. Germline V CDR1 and CDR2: SGHRS, YFSETQ. V shed 4 bases and J 1 base; nucleotides not matched to a gene: 6. The CDR3 length is 15 residues. The CDR3 region is CASSPLQGGNTEAFF. Here the CDR3 DNA reads TGCGCCAGCAGCCCCCTACAGGGGGGGAACACTGAAGCTTTCTTT.

The chain recombines TRBV4-3 with TRBJ1-4, with D possibly TRBD1 on 6 matching bases. The CDR3 length is 15 residues. The V end was cut by 4 bases, the J end by 4 bases, with 13 bases between. Germline V CDR1 and CDR2: LGHNA, YSLEER. CDR3 DNA sequence: TGCGCCAGCAGCCGAAGGGACACCATTAATGAAAAACTGTTTTTT. Protein: CASSRRDTINEKLFF.

The chain recombines TRBV3-1 (or the pseudogene TRBV3-2) with TRBJ1-2; possible D gene TRBD1, 5 bases. This CDR3 is built from 15 residues. V lost 4 bases, J lost 1 base, and 13 bases lay in between. Germline V gives CDR1 LGHDT, CDR2 YNNKEL (reference sequence). CDR3 sequence: CASSLPSQGNYGYTF. The CDR3 nucleotides are TGTGCCAGCAGCCTCCCGAGCCAGGGTAACTATGGCTACACCTTC.

V gene TRBV28 combines with J gene TRBJ2-1; TRBD2 agrees at 8 bases. CDR3 length: 16 residues. The V gene's germline CDR1 is MDHEN and CDR2 SYDVKM. V dropped 5 bases and J dropped 7; count of bases not matched to a gene: 13. CDR3 nucleotides: TGTGCCAGCAGTCGAAGGATCGGGAGGGGTGGAAATGAGCAGTTCTTC. Its protein product is CASSRRIGRGGNEQFF.